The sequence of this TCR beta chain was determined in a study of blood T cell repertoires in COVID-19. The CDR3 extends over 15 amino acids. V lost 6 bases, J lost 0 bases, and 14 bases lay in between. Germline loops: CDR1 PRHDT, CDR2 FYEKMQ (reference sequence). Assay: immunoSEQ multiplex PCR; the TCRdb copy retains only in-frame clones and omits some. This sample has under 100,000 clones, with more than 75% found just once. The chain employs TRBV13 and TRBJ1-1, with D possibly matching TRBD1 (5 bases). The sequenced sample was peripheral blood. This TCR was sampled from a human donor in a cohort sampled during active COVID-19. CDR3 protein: CASRVGGALNTEAFF. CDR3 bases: TGTGCCAGCAGGGTGGGTGGGGCCCTGAACACTGAAGCTTTCTTT. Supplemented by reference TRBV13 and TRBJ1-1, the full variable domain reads AAGVIQSPRHLIKEKRETATLKCYPIPRHDTVYWYQQGPGQDPQFLISFYEKMQSDKGSIPDRFSAQQFSDYHSELNMSSLELGDSALYFCASRVGGALNTEAFFGQGTRLTVV.